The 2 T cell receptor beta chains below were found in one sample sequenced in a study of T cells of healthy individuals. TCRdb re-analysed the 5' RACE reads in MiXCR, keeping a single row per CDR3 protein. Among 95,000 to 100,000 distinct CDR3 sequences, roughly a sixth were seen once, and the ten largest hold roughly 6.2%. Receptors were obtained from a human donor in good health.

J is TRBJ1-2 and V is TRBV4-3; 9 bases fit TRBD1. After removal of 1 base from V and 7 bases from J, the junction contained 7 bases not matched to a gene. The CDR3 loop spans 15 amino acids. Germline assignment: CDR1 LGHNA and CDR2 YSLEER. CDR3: CASSQVTGTGIGYTF. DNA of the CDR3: TGCGCCAGCAGCCAAGTTACCGGGACAGGGATTGGCTACACCTTC.

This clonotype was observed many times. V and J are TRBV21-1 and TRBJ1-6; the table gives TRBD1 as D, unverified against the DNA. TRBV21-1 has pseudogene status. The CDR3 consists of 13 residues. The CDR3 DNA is TGTGCCAGCAGCAAAGGGGGGGAGCGCCCCCTCCACTTT. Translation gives CASSKGGERPLHF.